This T cell receptor beta chain was obtained from a study of OX40 agonist ivuxolimab in advanced cancers. Whole-study context: Ivuxolimab, an agonist antibody against OX40 (CD134), was given to patients.

Here immunoSEQ multiplex PCR was the method, and the copy in TCRdb shows in-frame clones only, minus some. Here the sample spans tens of thousands of clones, approximately 94% being singletons. Patients were excluded for autoimmune disease history or systemic immunosuppression. The receptor was derived from an adult with an advanced solid tumor such as melanoma, head and neck, liver or kidney cancer. The sequences come from CD4+ or CD8+ T cells sorted from blood, collected in a trial of the OX40 agonist ivuxolimab.

CDR3 sequence (DNA): TGTGCCAGCACCGCCAAGGGGAGAAACAGGGTCAAGCAAGAGACCCAGTACTTC. This codes for CASTAKGRNRVKQETQYF. The chain is built from TRBV21-1 and TRBJ2-5; the D segment call TRBD1 is taken from the table without a DNA check. TRBV21-1 is given as a pseudogene. The CDR3 is 18 residues long.